The sequence of this T cell receptor beta chain was determined in a study of blood T cell repertoires in COVID-19. In the study overall: Samples representing acute and convalescent COVID-19 were sourced from the United States, Italy and Spain. From T cells, B-cell-depleted T cells, or PBMCs came the material, which was cDNA or gDNA.

How the authors handled the data: Reference gene primer amplification in the assay estimated nucleated cell counts. Clones were sequenced by immunoSEQ multiplex PCR, and TCRdb holds only the in-frame ones, with some missing. V, J and clone size are taken as reported in that table, and D and trimming were inferred from the DNA itself. Of over 150,000 clones detected, approximately 86% appear once; the ten largest clones hold 2.7%. Sequenced: peripheral blood. The sequence derives from a man aged 35 to 55 with active or convalescent COVID-19.

CDR3 in DNA: TGTGCCAGCAGCCCGTGGGACAGTCTCTACGAGCAGTACTTC. Translation: CASSPWDSLYEQYF. The V gene is TRBV7-2, the J gene TRBJ2-7; 7 bases are a match to TRBD1. V was clipped by 5 bases and J by 3 bases; unmatched bases: 7. The CDR3 spans 14 residues. Per germline, CDR1 SGHTA and CDR2 FQGNSA.